This T cell receptor beta chain was identified during a study of PD-1 blockade in mismatch repair-deficient tumors. For the study at large: Enrolled about 2012-2016, patients had progressing, pretreated mismatch repair-deficient cancers of around twelve types. Overall study results and limits: Rapid post-treatment expansion, then contraction, generally preceding radiologic response, marked tumor-resident clones.

CDR3 length: 16 residues. Germline V lookup: CDR1 WNHNN, CDR2 SYGVQD (reference sequence). Trimming removed 0 bases from V and 8 bases from J; junction bases left unmatched: 9. Clones were read by immunoSEQ multiplex PCR, and TCRdb kept only the in-frame ones, dropping some. The table has some 48,000 clones, approximately 80% seen once. The TCR-sequenced patients were a few responders to pembrolizumab. To note about this clone: The antigen remains unidentified.

The gene calls are TRBV10-1 and TRBJ2-7, with 11 bases aligning to TRBD2. The sample here was PBMCs, taken before pembrolizumab treatment. This clonotype was obtained from an adult with mismatch repair-deficient cancer. The CDR3 loop reads CASSESQTSGVWKQYF. Written as DNA, the CDR3 is TGCGCCAGCAGTGAGTCCCAGACTAGCGGGGTCTGGAAGCAGTACTTC.